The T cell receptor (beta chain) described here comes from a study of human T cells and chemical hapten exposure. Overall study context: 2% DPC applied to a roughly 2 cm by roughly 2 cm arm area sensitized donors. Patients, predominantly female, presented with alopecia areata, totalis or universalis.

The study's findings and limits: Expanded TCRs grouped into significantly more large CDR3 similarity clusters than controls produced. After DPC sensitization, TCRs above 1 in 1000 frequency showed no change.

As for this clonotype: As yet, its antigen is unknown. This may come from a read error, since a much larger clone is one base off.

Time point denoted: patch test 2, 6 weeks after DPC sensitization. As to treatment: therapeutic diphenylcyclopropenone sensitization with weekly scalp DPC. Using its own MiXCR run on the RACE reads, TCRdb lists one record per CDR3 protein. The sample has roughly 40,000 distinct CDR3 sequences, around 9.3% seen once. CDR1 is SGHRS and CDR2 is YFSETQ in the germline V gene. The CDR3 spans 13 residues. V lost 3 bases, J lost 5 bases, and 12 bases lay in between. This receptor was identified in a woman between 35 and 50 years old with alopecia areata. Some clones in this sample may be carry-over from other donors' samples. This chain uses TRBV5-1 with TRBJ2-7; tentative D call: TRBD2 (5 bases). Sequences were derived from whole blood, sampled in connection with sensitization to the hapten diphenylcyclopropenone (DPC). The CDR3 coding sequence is TGCGCCAGCAGCTGGTCCTCCGGGGACGAGCAGTACTTC. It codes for CASSWSSGDEQYF.